This record covers a single TCR beta chain. This sample is drawn from a study of blood T cell repertoires in COVID-19. Study-wide background: In each case, the material was cDNA or gDNA derived from T cells, B-cell-depleted T cells, or PBMCs.

The germline V gene encodes CDR1 SGHRS and CDR2 YFSETQ. CDR3 length equals 16 residues. Germline trimming cut 0 bases from V and 1 base from J; bases unmatched to any gene: 4. The data were produced by immunoSEQ multiplex PCR, yet TCRdb's version contains in-frame clones alone and is incomplete. The top ten hold 2.5% to 3.5% of the sample, which has about 250,000 clones, about nine tenths seen once. Sequencing used peripheral blood. The chain carries TRBV5-1 and TRBJ2-5; the match to TRBD2 covers 9 bases. This sequence originates from a woman younger than 45 with active or convalescent COVID-19. CDR3 amino acids: CASSLGAGGRQETQYF. The CDR3 nucleotides are TGCGCCAGCAGCTTGGGAGCGGGGGGCCGCCAAGAGACCCAGTACTTC.